Following are 18 T cell receptor beta chains from one sample sequenced in a study of Ad26.COV2.S vaccination and SARS-CoV-2 variants. Indicated treatment: 19 received Ad26.COV2.S at low or high dose, single or two shots; 5 received placebo; per-sample allocation not given. At day 63 after the first vaccine or placebo injection, samples were drawn. Assay: immunoSEQ multiplex PCR; the TCRdb copy retains only in-frame clones and omits some. Here the sample spans roughly 420,000 clones, approximately 89% being singletons. Specimen: peripheral blood, collected in a trial of Ad26.COV2.S vaccine versus placebo. These receptors originate from a person between 18 and 60 years old who received the Ad26.COV2.S COVID-19 vaccine or a placebo.

The chain couples TRBV18 to TRBJ1-5, with a tentative D call TRBD1 (5 bases). The germline gives CDR1 KGHSH, CDR2 LQKENI. This CDR3 is 14 amino acids long. V shed 3 bases and J shed 5 bases, with 11 bases lying between them. CDR3 sequence (DNA): TGTGCCAGCTCACCCGACAGTTATTATCAGCCCCAGCATTTT. It translates to CASSPDSYYQPQHF.

This chain joins TRBV27 and TRBJ2-7; 14 bases line up with TRBD2. From germline, CDR1 is MNHEY and CDR2 SMNVEV (reference sequence). The CDR3 consists of 21 residues. V shed 4 bases and J 2 bases; nucleotides not matched to a gene: 19. The CDR3: CASSSQPFPGLAGAAPYEQYV. The CDR3 DNA reads TGTGCCAGCAGTTCCCAGCCCTTCCCGGGACTAGCGGGAGCGGCACCCTACGAGCAGTACGTC.

The CDR3 nucleotides are TGTGCCACCAGCAGCGACAGGGGTTGGGAGACCCAGTACTTC. Its protein is CATSSDRGWETQYF. V is TRBV15 and J is TRBJ2-5; 8 bases are shared with TRBD1. CDR3 length: 14 amino acids. The germline CDR1 and CDR2 sequences are LNHNV and YYDKDF (reference sequence). J gave up 5 bases and V 3 bases, and 5 bases lay outside the gene matches. Filled out from reference TRBV15 and TRBJ2-5, the complete variable domain reads DAMVIQNPRYQVTQFGKPVTLSCSQTLNHNVMYWYQQKSSQAPKLLFHYYDKDFNNEADTPDNFQSRRPNTSFCFLDIRSPGLGDTAMYLCATSSDRGWETQYFGPGTRLLVL.

The chain has TRBV4-1 and TRBJ1-1, with D perhaps matching TRBD1 (5 bases). Trimming left V 4 bases short and J 1 base short, with 13 bases between. This CDR3 is built from 15 residues. CDR1 and CDR2 (germline): MGHRA, YSYEKL. The CDR3 loop is CASSPEGGGNTEAFF. The CDR3 DNA reads TGCGCCAGCAGCCCTGAAGGTGGGGGGAACACTGAAGCTTTCTTT.

J is TRBJ2-1 and V is TRBV2, with unresolved D. From germline, CDR1 is SNHLY and CDR2 FYNNEI. This CDR3 is 15 amino acids long. V was trimmed by 5 bases and J by 0 bases, leaving 11 bases between them. CDR3 coding DNA: TGTGCCAGCAGTTTGACACTTAGCTCCTACAATGAGCAGTTCTTC. Translating gives CASSLTLSSYNEQFF. The full variable domain, in which reference TRBV2 and TRBJ2-1 provide the parts outside the CDR3, is EPEVTQTPSHQVTQMGQEVILRCVPISNHLYFYWYRQILGQKVEFLVSFYNNEISEKSEIFDDQFSVERPDGSNFTLKIRSTKLEDSAMYFCASSLTLSSYNEQFFGPGTRLTVL.

V is TRBV30 and J is TRBJ1-2, with D unclear. The V gene lost 5 bases and the J gene lost 0 bases, with 19 bases spanning the gap. CDR3 length equals 16 residues. The germline gives CDR1 GTSNPN, CDR2 SVGIG (reference sequence). The chain's CDR3 is CAWAPISLLSNYGYTF. DNA for the CDR3: TGTGCCTGGGCCCCGATCTCCCTCCTGTCTAACTATGGCTACACCTTC.

The V gene is TRBV5-1, the J gene TRBJ2-1, with a weak D call TRBD1 (6 bases). In germline, CDR1 is SGHRS, CDR2 YFSETQ. The CDR3 totals 16 residues. Trimming removed 2 bases at V and 4 bases at J, with 16 bases between. CDR3 residues: CASSFGAGQPYNEQFF. CDR3 in DNA: TGCGCCAGCAGCTTCGGAGCCGGACAGCCATACAATGAGCAGTTCTTC.

The rearrangement links TRBV7-2 to TRBJ2-7; 8 positions agree with TRBD1. J was trimmed by 2 bases and V by 3 bases; bases with no gene match: 3. The CDR3 extends over 14 amino acids. Germline CDR1 SGHTA, CDR2 FQGNSA. CDR3 nucleotides: TGTGCCAGCAGCTTGGACAGGGTCGCCTACGAGCAGTACTTC. Encoded protein: CASSLDRVAYEQYF.

The V gene is TRBV5-6, the J gene TRBJ2-4, with D possibly matching TRBD1 (5 bases). CDR1 and CDR2 from the germline V gene are SGHDT and YYEEEE. This CDR3 is 15 amino acids long. The ends were cut back, 2 bases at V and 0 bases at J, with 9 bases in the middle. CDR3 protein: CASSFLQVAKNIQYF. The DNA for the CDR3 is TGTGCCAGCAGCTTCCTACAGGTAGCCAAAAACATTCAGTACTTC. Supplemented by reference TRBV5-6 and TRBJ2-4, the full variable domain reads DAGVTQSPTHLIKTRGQQVTLRCSPKSGHDTVSWYQQALGQGPQFIFQYYEEEERQRGNFPDRFSGHQFPNYSSELNVNALLLGDSALYLCASSFLQVAKNIQYFGAGTRLSVL.

The genes are TRBV5-1 and TRBJ1-2; 7 bases are a match to TRBD1. Looked up from germline, CDR1 is SGHRS and CDR2 is YFSETQ. This CDR3 spans 15 amino acids. The V gene end was trimmed by 0 bases and the J gene end by 7 bases; junction bases not matched to a gene: 9. The CDR3 is CASSLEGARGSGYTF. CDR3 DNA sequence: TGCGCCAGCAGCTTGGAGGGGGCGCGGGGCTCTGGCTACACCTTC. Variable domain in full (rest from reference TRBV5-1 and TRBJ1-2): KAGVTQTPRYLIKTRGQQVTLSCSPISGHRSVSWYQQTPGQGLQFLFEYFSETQRNKGNFPGRFSGRQFSNSRSEMNVSTLELGDSALYLCASSLEGARGSGYTFGSGTRLTVV.

The V call is TRBV12-3 or TRBV12-4, the J call TRBJ1-4, with D possibly TRBD1 on 5 matching bases. This CDR3 comprises 12 residues. V dropped 2 bases and J dropped 13 bases, with 11 bases sitting between them. CDR3 sequence (DNA): TGTGCCAGCAGTTTAAGCAGGGCTGGACTGTTTTTT. Protein: CASSLSRAGLFF.

This clone was seen more than once but under ten times. Here the CDR3 reads CASSDKLAGREQYF. The CDR3 DNA reads as TGTGCCAGCAGTGATAAACTAGCGGGGCGAGAGCAGTACTTC. The chain couples TRBV2 to TRBJ2-7, with 10 bases lining up with TRBD2. J gave up 7 bases and V 3 bases, and 6 bases lay outside the gene matches. Germline CDR1 reads SNHLY; CDR2 reads FYNNEI. The CDR3 extends over 14 amino acids.

The V and J genes are TRBV27 and TRBJ1-6; TRBD1 matches 8 bases. The CDR3 is made up of 15 amino acids. V lost 3 bases to trimming and J lost 9 bases; unmatched junction nucleotides: 7. Germline V gene data show CDR1 as MNHEY and CDR2 as SMNVEV (reference sequence). This chain's CDR3 is CASSFLRTGSSPLHF. In nucleotides, the CDR3 is TGTGCCAGCAGTTTCCTCAGGACAGGGAGTTCACCCCTCCACTTT.

This clone was counted once. The genes are TRBV19 and TRBJ2-1; D possibly corresponds to TRBD2 (5 bases). The CDR3 totals 16 residues. The V and J ends lost 3 bases and 0 bases respectively, with 12 bases between them. Germline V lookup: CDR1 LNHDA, CDR2 SQIVND (reference sequence). Written as DNA, the CDR3 is TGTGCCAGTAGTATGCCTTCGCGGGCCTCCTACAATGAGCAGTTCTTC. Translation gives CASSMPSRASYNEQFF.

The rearrangement joins TRBV5-5 to TRBJ1-6, with unresolved D. This CDR3 spans 17 amino acids. Deletions cut 0 bases from V and 0 bases from J, with 10 bases between. CDR1 is SGHKS, CDR2 YYEKEE, per germline (reference sequence). The CDR3 nucleotides are TGTGCCAGCAGCTTGGGGGGTCAGAGCTCCTATAATTCACCCCTCCACTTT. Its protein is CASSLGGQSSYNSPLHF.

The chain couples TRBV12-3 or TRBV12-4 to TRBJ1-1; D is unclear. This CDR3 spans 13 amino acids. Trimming pared 3 bases from V and 4 bases from J, leaving 9 bases between. In nucleotides, the CDR3 is TGTGCCAGCAGTTTTAGTTGGGGCACTGAAGCTTTCTTT. The encoded protein is CASSFSWGTEAFF.

J is TRBJ2-3 and V is TRBV11-2; a possible D gene is TRBD2 (7 bases). V lost 1 base, J lost 9 bases, and 14 bases lay in between. Germline lookup yields CDR1 SGHAT and CDR2 FQNNGV. This CDR3 contains 14 residues. CDR3 nucleotide sequence: TGTGCCAGCAGCTTAGGGGCAAGGGGGGGGACGCAGTATTTT. Its translation is CASSLGARGGTQYF.

V is TRBV28 and J is TRBJ2-7; 10 nucleotides line up with TRBD2. Germline-derived CDR1 and CDR2 are MDHEN and SYDVKM. V gave up 6 bases and J gave up 3 bases; unmatched junction bases: 5. There are 14 residues in the CDR3. This chain's CDR3 is CASRLAGDDYEQYF. The CDR3 coding sequence is TGTGCCAGCAGGCTAGCGGGGGACGACTACGAGCAGTACTTC.